This T cell receptor (beta chain) was obtained from a study of cytomegalovirus exposure and HLA in healthy donors. Study as a whole: Earlier, some 200 million T cells were analyzed, and 117 million unique TCR beta sequences were found among them.

As concerns this clone: The antigen remains unidentified. Other DNA sequences in this sample translate to the same CDR3.

Primers included in the PCR were 60 Vbeta and 13 Jbeta primers. Method: immunoSEQ multiplex PCR; TCRdb's copy keeps in-frame clones and lacks some. The data show under 140,000 clones, around 80% seen once. Per germline, CDR1 SEHNR and CDR2 FQNEAQ (reference sequence). Losses at the gene ends were 5 bases for V and 12 bases for J; bases not matched to a gene: 6. The CDR3 is 11 amino acids. General study points: Owing to their indistinguishability, certain V segments, notably TRBV6-2 and TRBV6-3, were excluded.

The receptor comes from a man younger than 45 in good health and CMV-seropositive. The material sequenced was PBMCs. This chain uses TRBV7-9 with TRBJ1-2; 7 bases line up with TRBD1. The CDR3 region has the DNA TGTGCCAGCAGCAGAGACAGGGCTCACACCTTC. Its protein product is CASSRDRAHTF.